Presented here are 5 T cell receptor beta chains from one specimen sequenced in a study of CD8+CD57+ T cells in acquired aplastic anemia. The authors sequenced patients whose flow cytometry had shown CD8+CD57+ cell expansion. It was genomic DNA that served as the template for profiling TCR beta VDJ and CDR3. TCRdb re-called the reads with MiXCR, one entry per CDR3 protein. The top ten clones hold roughly two fifths of a sample with around 250,000 distinct CDR3 sequences, about 80% of them seen once. Sequencing input: sorted CD4+, CD8+, or CD8+CD57+ T cells (not recorded which) from PBMCs. The receptors stem from a human donor with aplastic anemia.

There are a few counts of this clonotype. One end of the junction fails to match germline, which may point to a read error. CDR3 coding DNA: TGTGCCAGCAGTAGTCGAGGGGCAAGATCCTACGAGCAGTACTTT. Translation: CASSSRGARSYEQYF. This chain uses TRBV25-1 with TRBJ2-7, with D tentatively TRBD1 or TRBD2 (5 bases each). The CDR3 consists of 15 residues. Germline loops: CDR1 MGHDK, CDR2 SYGVNS.

On this clonotype: A read error may produce the germline difference seen at one junction end. The chain combines TRBV9 with TRBJ2-7, with TRBD2 identical over 7 bases. CDR1 is SGDLS, CDR2 YYNGEE, per germline. CDR3 length: 15 residues. The CDR3 is CASSGEAGNTGELYF. CDR3 sequence (DNA): TGTGCCAGCAGTGGTGAAGCGGGGAACACCGGGGAGCTGTACTTC.

The V call is TRBV6-1, the J call TRBJ2-5, with 7 positions matching TRBD1. Germline V gives CDR1 MNHNS, CDR2 SASEGT. V was pared by 7 bases and J by 4 bases, with 9 bases of the junction left unmatched. The CDR3 length is 14 residues. The CDR3 here is CASKVSTGSETQYF. The DNA for the CDR3 is TGTGCCAGCAAGGTCTCGACAGGGTCAGAGACCCAGTACTTC.

The chain has TRBV5-6 and TRBJ2-7; D gene unclear. Germline loops: CDR1 SGHDT, CDR2 YYEEEE. CDR3 length equals 14 residues. Trimming took off 0 bases at V and 2 bases at J, with 9 bases between the two ends. CDR3 in DNA: TGTGCCAGCAGCTTGGCATTCTTAGCCTACGAGCAGTACTTC. Protein: CASSLAFLAYEQYF.

The chain links TRBV10-3 to TRBJ2-7; 8 nucleotides line up with TRBD1. Germline CDR1 and CDR2: ENHRY and SYGVKD. After removal of 6 bases from V and 4 bases from J, the junction contained 8 bases not matched to a gene. This CDR3 spans 14 amino acids. In nucleotides, the CDR3 is TGTGCCATCAGCACAGGGGACAGGAGGTACGAGCAGTACTTC. This codes for CAISTGDRRYEQYF.